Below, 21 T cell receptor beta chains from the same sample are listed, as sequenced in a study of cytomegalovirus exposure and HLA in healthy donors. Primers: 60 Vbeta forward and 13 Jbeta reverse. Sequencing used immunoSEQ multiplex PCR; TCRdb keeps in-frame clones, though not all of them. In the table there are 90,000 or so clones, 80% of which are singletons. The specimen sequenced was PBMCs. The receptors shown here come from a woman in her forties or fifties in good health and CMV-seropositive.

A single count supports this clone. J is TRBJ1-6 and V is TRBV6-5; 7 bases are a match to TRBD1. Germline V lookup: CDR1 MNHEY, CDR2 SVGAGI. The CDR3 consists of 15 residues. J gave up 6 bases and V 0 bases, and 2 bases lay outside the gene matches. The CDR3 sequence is CASSYSGGRNSPLHF. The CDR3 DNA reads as TGTGCCAGCAGTTACTCAGGGGGCCGTAATTCACCCCTCCACTTT.

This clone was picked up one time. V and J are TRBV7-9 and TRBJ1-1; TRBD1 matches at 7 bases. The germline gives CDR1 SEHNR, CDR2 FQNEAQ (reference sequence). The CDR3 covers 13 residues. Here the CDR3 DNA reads TGTTCCACCAAAAGGGGGCTGGACACTGAAGCTTTCTTT. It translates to CSTKRGLDTEAFF.

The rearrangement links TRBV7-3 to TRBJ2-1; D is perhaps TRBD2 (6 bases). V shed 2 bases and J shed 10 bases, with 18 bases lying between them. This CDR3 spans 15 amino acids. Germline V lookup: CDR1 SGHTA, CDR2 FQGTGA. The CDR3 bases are TGTGCCAGCAGCTTACGTAGCGGAGTCCCCCGGGAGCAGTTCTTC. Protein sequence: CASSLRSGVPREQFF.

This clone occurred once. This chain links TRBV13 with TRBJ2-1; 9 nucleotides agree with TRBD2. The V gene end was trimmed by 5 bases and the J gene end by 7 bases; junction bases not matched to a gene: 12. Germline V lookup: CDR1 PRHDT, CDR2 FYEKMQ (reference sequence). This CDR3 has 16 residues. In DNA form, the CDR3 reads TGTGCCAGCAGCCCACTAGCGGGCGGTTTGGGTAATGAGCAGTTCTTC. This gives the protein CASSPLAGGLGNEQFF.

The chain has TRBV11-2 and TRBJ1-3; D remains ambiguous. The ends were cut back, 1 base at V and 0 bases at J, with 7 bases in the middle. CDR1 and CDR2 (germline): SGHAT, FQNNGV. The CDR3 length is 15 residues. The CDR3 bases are TGTGCCAGCAGCTTAGCCAGTCCCTCTGGAAACACCATATATTTT. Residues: CASSLASPSGNTIYF.

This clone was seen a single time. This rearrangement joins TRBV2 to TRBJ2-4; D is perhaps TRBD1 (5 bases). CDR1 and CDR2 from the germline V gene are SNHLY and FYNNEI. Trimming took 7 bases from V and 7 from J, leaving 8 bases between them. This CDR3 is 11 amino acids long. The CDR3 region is CASIQGNIQYF. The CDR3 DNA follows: TGTGCCAGCATCCAGGGCAACATTCAGTACTTC.

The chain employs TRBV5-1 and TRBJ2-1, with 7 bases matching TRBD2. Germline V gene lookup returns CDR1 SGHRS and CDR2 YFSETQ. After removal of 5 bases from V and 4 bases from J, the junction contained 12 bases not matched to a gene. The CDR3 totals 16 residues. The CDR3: CASRVSSGPTYNEQFF. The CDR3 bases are TGCGCCAGCAGGGTCTCTAGCGGTCCCACTTACAATGAGCAGTTCTTC. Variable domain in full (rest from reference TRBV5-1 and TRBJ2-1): KAGVTQTPRYLIKTRGQQVTLSCSPISGHRSVSWYQQTPGQGLQFLFEYFSETQRNKGNFPGRFSGRQFSNSRSEMNVSTLELGDSALYLCASRVSSGPTYNEQFFGPGTRLTVL.

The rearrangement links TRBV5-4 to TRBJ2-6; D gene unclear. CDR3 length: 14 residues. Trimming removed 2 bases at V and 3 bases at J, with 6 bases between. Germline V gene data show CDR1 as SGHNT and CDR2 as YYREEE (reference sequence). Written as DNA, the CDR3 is TGTGCCAGCAGCTTTATCGGTGGGGCCAACGTCCTGACTTTC. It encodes CASSFIGGANVLTF.

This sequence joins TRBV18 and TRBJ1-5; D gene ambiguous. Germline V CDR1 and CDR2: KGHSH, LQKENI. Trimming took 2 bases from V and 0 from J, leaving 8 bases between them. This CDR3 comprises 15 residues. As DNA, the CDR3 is TGTGCCAGCTCACCAAAGGGAGATAGCAATCAGCCCCAGCATTTT. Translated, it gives CASSPKGDSNQPQHF.

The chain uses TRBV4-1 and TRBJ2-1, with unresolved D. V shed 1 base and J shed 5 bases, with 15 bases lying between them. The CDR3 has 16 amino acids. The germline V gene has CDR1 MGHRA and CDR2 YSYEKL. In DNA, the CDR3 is TGCGCCAGCAGCCAAGGGTACTCGTCGATTGACAATGAGCAGTTCTTC. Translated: CASSQGYSSIDNEQFF.

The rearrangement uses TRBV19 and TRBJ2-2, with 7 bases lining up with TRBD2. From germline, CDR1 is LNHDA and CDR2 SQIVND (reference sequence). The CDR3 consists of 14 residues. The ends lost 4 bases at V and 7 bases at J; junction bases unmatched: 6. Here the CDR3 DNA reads TGTGCCAGTAGTACACTGGGGGGGGTCGGGGAGCTGTTTTTT. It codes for CASSTLGGVGELFF. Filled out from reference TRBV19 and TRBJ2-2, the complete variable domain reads DGGITQSPKYLFRKEGQNVTLSCEQNLNHDAMYWYRQDPGQGLRLIYYSQIVNDFQKGDIAEGYSVSREKKESFPLTVTSAQKNPTAFYLCASSTLGGVGELFFGEGSRLTVL.

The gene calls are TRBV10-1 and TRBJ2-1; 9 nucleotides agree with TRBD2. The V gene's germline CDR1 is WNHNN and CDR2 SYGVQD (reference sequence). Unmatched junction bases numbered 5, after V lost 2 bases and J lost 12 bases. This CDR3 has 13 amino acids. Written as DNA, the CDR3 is TGCGCCAGCAGTGAGGTGGCGGGAGGGGCGCAGTTCTTC. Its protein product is CASSEVAGGAQFF.

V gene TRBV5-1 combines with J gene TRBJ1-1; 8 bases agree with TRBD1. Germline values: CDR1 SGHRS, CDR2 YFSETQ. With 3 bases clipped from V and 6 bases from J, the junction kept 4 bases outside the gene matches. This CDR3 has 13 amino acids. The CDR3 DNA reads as TGCGCCAGCAGCTCCTACAGGGGGGCTGAAGCTTTCTTT. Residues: CASSSYRGAEAFF.

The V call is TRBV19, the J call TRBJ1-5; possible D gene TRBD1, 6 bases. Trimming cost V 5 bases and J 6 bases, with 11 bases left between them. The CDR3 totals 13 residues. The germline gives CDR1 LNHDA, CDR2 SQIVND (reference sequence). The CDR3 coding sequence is TGTGCCAGTAGTCTGCAGGGGATTCAGCCCCAGCATTTT. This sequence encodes CASSLQGIQPQHF.

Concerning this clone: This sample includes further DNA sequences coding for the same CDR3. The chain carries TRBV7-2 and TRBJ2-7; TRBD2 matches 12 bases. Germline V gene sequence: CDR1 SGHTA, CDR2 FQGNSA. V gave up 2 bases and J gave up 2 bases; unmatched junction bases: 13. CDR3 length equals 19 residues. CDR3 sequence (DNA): TGTGCCAGCAGCTTAATCGCTAGCGGGGGGGGCACTTTCACCTACGAGCAGTACTTC. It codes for CASSLIASGGGTFTYEQYF.

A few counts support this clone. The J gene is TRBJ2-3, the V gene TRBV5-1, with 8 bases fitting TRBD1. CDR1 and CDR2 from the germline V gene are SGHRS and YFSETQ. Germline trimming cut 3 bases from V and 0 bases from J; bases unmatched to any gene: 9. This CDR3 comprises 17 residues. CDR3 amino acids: CASSSGTGTSSTDTQYF. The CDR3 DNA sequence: TGCGCCAGCAGCTCCGGGACAGGAACTTCTAGCACAGATACGCAGTATTTT.

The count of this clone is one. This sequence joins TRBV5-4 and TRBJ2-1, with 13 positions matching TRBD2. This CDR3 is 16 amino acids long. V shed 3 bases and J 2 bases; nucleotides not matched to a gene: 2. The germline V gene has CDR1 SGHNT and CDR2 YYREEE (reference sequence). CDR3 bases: TGTGCCAGCAGCTCCGGGACTAGCGGGGCCTACAATGAGCAGTTCTTC. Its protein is CASSSGTSGAYNEQFF.

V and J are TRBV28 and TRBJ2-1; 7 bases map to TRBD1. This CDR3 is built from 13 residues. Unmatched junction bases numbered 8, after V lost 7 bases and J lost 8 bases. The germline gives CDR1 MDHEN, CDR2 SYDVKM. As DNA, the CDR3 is TGTGCCAGCAACGGGTTGAGGGGGCATGAGCAGTTCTTC. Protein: CASNGLRGHEQFF.

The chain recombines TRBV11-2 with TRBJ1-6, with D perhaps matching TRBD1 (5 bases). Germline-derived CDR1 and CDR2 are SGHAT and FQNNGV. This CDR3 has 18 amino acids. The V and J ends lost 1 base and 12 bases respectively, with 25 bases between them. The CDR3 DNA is TGTGCCAGCAGCTTAGGAATCAGGGATAATTCTAGATTCAGACCCCTCCACTTT. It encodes CASSLGIRDNSRFRPLHF.

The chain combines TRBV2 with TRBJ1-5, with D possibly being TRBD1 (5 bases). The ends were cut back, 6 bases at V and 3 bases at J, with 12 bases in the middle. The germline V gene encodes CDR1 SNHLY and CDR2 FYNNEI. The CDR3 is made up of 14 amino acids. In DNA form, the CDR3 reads TGTGCCAGCAGGCCCGACAGAGACAATCAGCCCCAGCATTTT. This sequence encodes CASRPDRDNQPQHF.

The CDR3 region has the DNA TGTGCCAGCAGCGCAACAGGGAATCAGCCCCAGCATTTT. Its protein is CASSATGNQPQHF. The chain carries TRBV7-9 and TRBJ1-5; D possibly corresponds to TRBD1 (6 bases). CDR3 length: 13 residues. Trimming took 5 bases from V and 4 from J, leaving 9 bases between them. In germline, CDR1 is SEHNR, CDR2 FQNEAQ (reference sequence).